These 21 T cell receptor beta chains originate from one sample sequenced in a study of cytomegalovirus exposure and HLA in healthy donors. Some clones are missing from TCRdb's copy, which holds only in-frame ones; the method was immunoSEQ multiplex PCR. The sample has under 100,000 clones, 96% seen once. The sequenced material came from PBMCs. The receptor set was obtained from a man aged 18-30 years in good health and CMV-seronegative.

The rearrangement uses TRBV5-1 and TRBJ2-7; possible D gene TRBD2, 5 bases. V was cut by 0 bases and J by 3 bases, with 10 bases left in between. This CDR3 is 14 amino acids long. CDR1 SGHRS and CDR2 YFSETQ come from the germline V gene. The CDR3 is CASSLASSRYEQYF. CDR3 DNA: TGCGCCAGCAGCTTGGCCTCTAGCCGCTACGAGCAGTACTTC. Looking up the rest from reference TRBV5-1 and TRBJ2-7 gives the full variable domain: KAGVTQTPRYLIKTRGQQVTLSCSPISGHRSVSWYQQTPGQGLQFLFEYFSETQRNKGNFPGRFSGRQFSNSRSEMNVSTLELGDSALYLCASSLASSRYEQYFGPGTRLTVT.

The chain joins TRBV6-1 to TRBJ2-7; weak D call: TRBD1 (6 bases). This CDR3 has 14 residues. Germline V gene lookup returns CDR1 MNHNS and CDR2 SASEGT. The V and J ends lost 6 bases and 0 bases respectively, with 12 bases between them. CDR3 bases: TGTGCCAGCAGCGACGACAGGAGCTCCTACGAGCAGTACTTC. It translates to CASSDDRSSYEQYF.

V and J are TRBV19 and TRBJ2-7; D possibly corresponds to TRBD2 (5 bases). Germline V lookup: CDR1 LNHDA, CDR2 SQIVND (reference sequence). This CDR3 has 15 amino acids. The V end lost 10 bases, the J end lost 0 bases, and 19 bases lay between the germline ends. CDR3 sequence reads: CATHPGRVSSYEQYF. The CDR3 nucleotides read TGTGCCACACACCCTGGGCGGGTCAGCTCCTACGAGCAGTACTTC.

The chain joins TRBV29-1 to TRBJ2-1; D unresolved. Looked up from germline, CDR1 is SQVTM and CDR2 is ANQGSEA. Trimming stripped 0 bases from V and 10 bases from J, with 22 bases between. CDR3 size: 16 residues. The CDR3 coding sequence is TGCAGCGTTGAAGATCTTGGCGTGTACGCGACGAGGGAGCAGTTCTTC. Its protein is CSVEDLGVYATREQFF.

V usage is TRBV27 and J usage is TRBJ2-7; TRBD2 aligns across 7 bases. Looked up from germline, CDR1 is MNHEY and CDR2 is SMNVEV (reference sequence). Trimming removed 7 bases from V and 0 bases from J; junction bases left unmatched: 18. This CDR3 is 18 amino acids long. The CDR3 DNA follows: TGTGCCAGCACCTCCCGGGTGTTCTTGGGGGAGGGCTCCTACGAGCAGTACTTC. Amino acids: CASTSRVFLGEGSYEQYF.

In its sample, this clone was seen a few times. The chain employs TRBV5-1 and TRBJ1-5, with TRBD1 matching 8 bases. CDR1 and CDR2 (germline): SGHRS, YFSETQ. The CDR3 loop spans 14 amino acids. With V trimmed by 6 bases and J by 5 bases, 7 bases remained unmatched. CDR3 DNA sequence: TGCGCCAGCACGCCCGGGACAGGCGATCAGCCCCAGCATTTT. It codes for CASTPGTGDQPQHF.

The rearrangement uses TRBV29-1 and TRBJ1-2; 7 bases map to TRBD1. The CDR3 extends over 15 amino acids. The germline CDR1 and CDR2 sequences are SQVTM and ANQGSEA. Unmatched junction bases numbered 10, after V lost 4 bases and J lost 2 bases. Here the CDR3 reads CSVATSETGNYGYTF. For the CDR3, the DNA is TGCAGCGTTGCCACCTCCGAGACAGGGAACTATGGCTACACCTTC.

The chain joins TRBV5-6 to TRBJ2-3; 11 bases fit TRBD2. Looked up from germline, CDR1 is SGHDT and CDR2 is YYEEEE. The V and J ends lost 7 bases and 2 bases, in that order; junction bases with no gene match: 9. This CDR3 contains 16 residues. The CDR3 sequence is CASQGSGRALTDTQYF. The CDR3 nucleotides read TGTGCCAGCCAAGGTAGCGGGAGGGCCCTCACAGATACGCAGTATTTT.

The V gene is TRBV29-1, the J gene TRBJ2-7; 14 nucleotides agree with TRBD2. CDR1 SQVTM and CDR2 ANQGSEA come from the germline V gene. CDR3 length: 15 residues. The V segment lost 3 bases and the J segment 4 bases; nucleotides outside the gene matches: 5. The CDR3 DNA is TGCAGCGTTGACTCCGGGACTAGCGGGAGTTACGAGCAGTACTTC. Its protein product is CSVDSGTSGSYEQYF.

The chain carries TRBV27 and TRBJ1-1; D remains unclear. The CDR3 spans 13 residues. Germline CDR1 MNHEY, CDR2 SMNVEV (reference sequence). CDR3 bases: TGTGCAGCCGGGTTGACGGGAGACACTGAAGCTTTCTTT. Translating gives CAAGLTGDTEAFF.

V gene TRBV7-8 combines with J gene TRBJ2-7, with 7 bases aligning to TRBD1. The CDR3 extends over 15 amino acids. Germline-derived CDR1 and CDR2 are SGHVS and FQNEAQ. V lost 4 bases, J lost 0 bases, and 6 bases stayed unmatched. This chain's CDR3 is CASSSGTARSYEQYV. CDR3 nucleotides: TGTGCCAGCAGCTCCGGGACAGCCCGCTCCTACGAGCAGTACGTC.

V and J are TRBV19 and TRBJ2-3; 10 bases align to TRBD1. V lost 3 bases to trimming and J lost 3 bases; unmatched junction nucleotides: 6. In germline, CDR1 is LNHDA, CDR2 SQIVND (reference sequence). The CDR3 covers 16 residues. CDR3 residues: CASSMAGTGVTDTQYF. CDR3 nucleotide sequence: TGTGCCAGTAGTATGGCCGGGACAGGGGTGACAGATACGCAGTATTTT.

The chain recombines TRBV28 with TRBJ2-2; 7 nucleotides align to TRBD1. J was trimmed by 2 bases and V by 4 bases; bases with no gene match: 10. CDR3 length: 17 amino acids. Looked up from germline, CDR1 is MDHEN and CDR2 is SYDVKM. DNA of the CDR3: TGTGCCAGCAGTTCCCCCCGGGACAGCCAAAACACCGGGGAGCTGTTTTTT. Protein product: CASSSPRDSQNTGELFF.

This clone was counted a single time. The J gene is TRBJ2-1, the V gene TRBV29-1; 9 positions match TRBD1. Germline V gene lookup returns CDR1 SQVTM and CDR2 ANQGSEA. The CDR3 is made up of 10 amino acids. V shed 4 bases and J 13 bases; nucleotides not matched to a gene: 2. As DNA, the CDR3 is TGCAGCGTTGTGGACAGGGGTCAGTTCTTC. As protein: CSVVDRGQFF.

This chain joins TRBV18 and TRBJ2-6; 11 positions match TRBD2. V lost 2 bases to trimming and J lost 4 bases; unmatched junction nucleotides: 7. Germline CDR1 reads KGHSH; CDR2 reads LQKENI. CDR3 length: 18 amino acids. In nucleotides, the CDR3 is TGTGCCAGCTCACCAACCCGACTAGCGGGATCAGGGGCCAACGTCCTGACTTTC. Amino acids: CASSPTRLAGSGANVLTF.

The J gene is TRBJ2-3, the V gene TRBV5-6, with 7 bases matching TRBD1. The CDR3 extends over 16 amino acids. Germline CDR1 is SGHDT and CDR2 is YYEEEE. J was trimmed by 1 base and V by 4 bases; bases with no gene match: 9. CDR3 in DNA: TGTGCCAGCAGCCCGAATACGGGACAGCGCACAGATACGCAGTATTTT. It encodes CASSPNTGQRTDTQYF.

The rearrangement links TRBV4-1 to TRBJ2-5; the D is unclear. V was shortened by 0 bases and J by 6 bases, with 8 bases between the two germline ends. The CDR3 is 13 amino acids. Germline V lookup: CDR1 MGHRA, CDR2 YSYEKL. DNA of the CDR3: TGCGCCAGCAGCCAAGAGGCACCGCAGACCCAGTACTTC. It specifies CASSQEAPQTQYF.

J is TRBJ2-7 and V is TRBV10-2; 7 nucleotides line up with TRBD1. The V segment lost 3 bases and the J segment 2 bases; nucleotides outside the gene matches: 4. This CDR3 region has 14 residues. CDR1 is WSHSY and CDR2 is SAAADI in the germline V gene. CDR3 coding DNA: TGCGCCAGCAGTGATCCCGGGACAGCCTACGAGCAGTACTTC. It is translated as CASSDPGTAYEQYF.

This clone has only one observation. V is TRBV27 and J is TRBJ2-3, with TRBD1 matching over 7 bases. This CDR3 comprises 15 residues. The germline CDR1 and CDR2 sequences are MNHEY and SMNVEV (reference sequence). J was trimmed by 6 bases and V by 2 bases; bases with no gene match: 8. The CDR3 coding sequence is TGTGCCAGCAGTTTAACAGGGGCCGCTCTGGATACGCAGTATTTT. It yields the protein CASSLTGAALDTQYF.

The chain combines TRBV14 with TRBJ2-7; no reliable D call. From germline, CDR1 is SGHDN and CDR2 FVKESK. The CDR3 contains 16 residues. V was cut by 0 bases and J by 3 bases, with 15 bases left in between. For the CDR3, the DNA is TGTGCCAGCAGCCAAGATCGCGGTGTGTATGACTACGAGCAGTACTTC. It encodes CASSQDRGVYDYEQYF.

The chain recombines TRBV27 with TRBJ2-7; weak D call: TRBD2 (6 bases). CDR1 is MNHEY and CDR2 is SMNVEV in the germline V gene (reference sequence). The CDR3 is 13 amino acids. Trimming pared 5 bases from V and 3 bases from J, leaving 11 bases between. CDR3 sequence (DNA): TGTGCCAGCAGTGAGGGGCGGGACTACGAGCAGTACGTC. Translating gives CASSEGRDYEQYV.